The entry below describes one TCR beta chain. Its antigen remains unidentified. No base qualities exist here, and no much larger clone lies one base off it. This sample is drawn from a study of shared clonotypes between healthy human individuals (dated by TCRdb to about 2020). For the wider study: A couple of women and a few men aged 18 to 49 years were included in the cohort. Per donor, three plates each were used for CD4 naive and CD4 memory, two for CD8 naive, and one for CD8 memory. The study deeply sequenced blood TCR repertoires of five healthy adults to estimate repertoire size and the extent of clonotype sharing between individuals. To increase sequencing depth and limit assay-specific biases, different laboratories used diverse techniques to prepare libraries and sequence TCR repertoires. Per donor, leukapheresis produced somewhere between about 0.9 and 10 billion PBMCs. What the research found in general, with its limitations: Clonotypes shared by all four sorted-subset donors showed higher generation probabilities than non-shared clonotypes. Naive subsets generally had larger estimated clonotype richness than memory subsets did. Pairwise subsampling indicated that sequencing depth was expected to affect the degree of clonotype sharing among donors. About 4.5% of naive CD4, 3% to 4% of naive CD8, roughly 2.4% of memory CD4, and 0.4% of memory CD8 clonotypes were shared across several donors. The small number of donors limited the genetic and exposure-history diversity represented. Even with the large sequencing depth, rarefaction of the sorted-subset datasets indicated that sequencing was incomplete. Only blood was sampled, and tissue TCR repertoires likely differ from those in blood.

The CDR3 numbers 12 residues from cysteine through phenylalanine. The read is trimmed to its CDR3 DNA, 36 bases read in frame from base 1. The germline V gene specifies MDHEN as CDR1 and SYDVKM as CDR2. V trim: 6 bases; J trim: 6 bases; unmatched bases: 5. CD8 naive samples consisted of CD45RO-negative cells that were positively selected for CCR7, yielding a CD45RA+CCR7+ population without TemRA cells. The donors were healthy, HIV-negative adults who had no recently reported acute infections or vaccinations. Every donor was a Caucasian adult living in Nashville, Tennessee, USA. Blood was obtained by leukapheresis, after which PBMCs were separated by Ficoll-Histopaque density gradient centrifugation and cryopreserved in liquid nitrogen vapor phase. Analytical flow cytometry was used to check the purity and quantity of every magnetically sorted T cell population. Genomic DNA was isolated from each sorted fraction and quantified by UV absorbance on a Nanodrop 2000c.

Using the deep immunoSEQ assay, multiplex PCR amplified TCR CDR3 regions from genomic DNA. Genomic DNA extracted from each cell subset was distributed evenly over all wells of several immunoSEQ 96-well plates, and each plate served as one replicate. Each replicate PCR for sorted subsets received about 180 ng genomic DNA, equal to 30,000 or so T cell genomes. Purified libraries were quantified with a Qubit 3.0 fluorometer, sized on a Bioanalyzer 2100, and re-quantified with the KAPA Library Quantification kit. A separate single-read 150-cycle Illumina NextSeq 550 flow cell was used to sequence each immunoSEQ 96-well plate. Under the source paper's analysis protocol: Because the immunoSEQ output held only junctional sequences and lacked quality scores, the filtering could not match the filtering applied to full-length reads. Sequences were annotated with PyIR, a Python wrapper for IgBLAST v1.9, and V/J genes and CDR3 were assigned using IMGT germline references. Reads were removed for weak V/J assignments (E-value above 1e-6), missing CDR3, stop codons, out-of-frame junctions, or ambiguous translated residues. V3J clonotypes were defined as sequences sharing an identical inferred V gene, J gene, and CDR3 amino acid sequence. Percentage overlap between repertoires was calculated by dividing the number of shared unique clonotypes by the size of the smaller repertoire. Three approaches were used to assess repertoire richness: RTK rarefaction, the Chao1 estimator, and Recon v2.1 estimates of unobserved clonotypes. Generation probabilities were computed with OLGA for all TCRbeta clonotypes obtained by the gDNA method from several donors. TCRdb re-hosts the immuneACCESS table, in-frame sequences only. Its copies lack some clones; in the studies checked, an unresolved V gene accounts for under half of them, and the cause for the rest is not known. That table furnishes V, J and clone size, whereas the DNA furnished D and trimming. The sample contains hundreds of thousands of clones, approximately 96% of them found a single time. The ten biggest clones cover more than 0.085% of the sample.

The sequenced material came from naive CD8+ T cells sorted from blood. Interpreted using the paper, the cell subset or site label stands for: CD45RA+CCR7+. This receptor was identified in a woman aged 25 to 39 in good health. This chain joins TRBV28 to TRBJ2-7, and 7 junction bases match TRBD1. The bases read TGTGCCAGCAGGGAGGCAGGGGGCGAGCAGTACTTC. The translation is CASREAGGEQYF. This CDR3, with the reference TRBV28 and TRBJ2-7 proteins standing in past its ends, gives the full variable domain DVKVTQSSRYLVKRTGEKVFLECVQDMDHENMFWYRQDPGLGLRLIYFSYDVKMKEKGDIPEGYSVSREKKERFSLILESASTNQTSMYLCASREAGGEQYFGPGTRLTVT.